The 29 T cell receptor beta chains below were found in one sample sequenced in a study of T cell responses to AZD1222 COVID-19 vaccine. Clones were read by immunoSEQ multiplex PCR, and TCRdb kept only the in-frame ones, dropping some. The data contain some 120,000 clones, roughly 92% of them singletons. The input for sequencing was peripheral blood, taken 28 days after the second AZD1222 dose. The receptors were gathered from an adult who received the AZD1222 COVID-19 vaccine.

V usage is TRBV3-1 (or the pseudogene TRBV3-2) and J usage is TRBJ2-1; possibly TRBD2 for D (5 bases). The V gene's germline CDR1 is LGHDT and CDR2 YNNKEL (reference sequence). V lost 6 bases, J lost 8 bases, and 17 bases lay in between. The CDR3 extends over 14 amino acids. The CDR3 DNA reads TGTGCCAGCAGACAGCGGTCTGTAGGCGATGAGCAGTTCTTC. This encodes CASRQRSVGDEQFF.

The V gene is TRBV27, the J gene TRBJ2-7; 7 bases align to TRBD1. V was clipped by 6 bases and J by 2 bases; unmatched bases: 10. Germline-derived CDR1 and CDR2 are MNHEY and SMNVEV (reference sequence). The CDR3 contains 15 residues. The CDR3 loop reads CASRPGQAPTYEQYF. The CDR3 DNA follows: TGTGCCAGCAGACCCGGACAGGCGCCAACCTACGAGCAGTACTTC.

This chain uses TRBV3-1 (or the pseudogene TRBV3-2) with TRBJ1-3; 7 bases are shared with TRBD1. Looked up from germline, CDR1 is LGHDT and CDR2 is YNNKEL (reference sequence). The V segment lost 5 bases and the J segment 2 bases; nucleotides outside the gene matches: 12. The CDR3 runs 17 residues. The CDR3 DNA is TGTGCCAGCAGCACACGAGGGGGCAGAGGGCCTGGAAACACCATATATTTT. It specifies CASSTRGGRGPGNTIYF.

The CDR3 here is CASSELAGNTGELFF. CDR3 DNA: TGTGCCAGCAGCGAACTAGCGGGGAACACCGGGGAGCTGTTTTTT. The chain combines TRBV9 with TRBJ2-2, with 9 bases aligning to TRBD2. The trim removed 3 bases at V and 1 base at J, leaving 1 base unmatched. From germline, CDR1 is SGDLS and CDR2 YYNGEE. The CDR3 has 15 residues.

The chain recombines TRBV19 with TRBJ2-1; possible D gene TRBD1, 6 bases. Germline V gives CDR1 LNHDA, CDR2 SQIVND (reference sequence). Trimming pared 5 bases from V and 0 bases from J, leaving 8 bases between. The length of the CDR3 is 14 residues. The chain's CDR3 is CASSLQGSYNEQFF. The CDR3 DNA follows: TGTGCCAGTAGTTTACAGGGCTCCTACAATGAGCAGTTCTTC.

The CDR3 reads CASSSGTSDPGEQYF. CDR3 coding DNA: TGTGCCAGCAGCTCCGGGACTAGCGACCCAGGCGAGCAGTACTTC. The chain employs TRBV3-1 (or the pseudogene TRBV3-2) and TRBJ2-7, with 10 bases matching TRBD2. Germline CDR1 and CDR2: LGHDT and YNNKEL (reference sequence). The CDR3 is 15 residues long. The V and J ends lost 5 bases and 6 bases, in that order; junction bases with no gene match: 10.

The chain's CDR3 is CASSQDALGQGLNYGYTF. CDR3 in DNA: TGTGCCAGCAGCCAAGATGCCCTCGGACAGGGACTTAACTATGGCTACACCTTC. This sequence joins TRBV3-1 (or the pseudogene TRBV3-2) and TRBJ1-2, with TRBD1 matching over 8 bases. Germline assignment: CDR1 LGHDT and CDR2 YNNKEL (reference sequence). The ends lost 0 bases at V and 1 base at J; junction bases unmatched: 10. The CDR3 runs to 18 residues.

The CDR3 nucleotides are TGTGCCAGCAGTTCCGTCTCCCTGGCACCCCTCCACTTT. This encodes CASSSVSLAPLHF. V gene TRBV27 combines with J gene TRBJ1-6, with D unresolved. CDR1 and CDR2 (germline): MNHEY, SMNVEV (reference sequence). The CDR3 contains 13 residues. Trimming cost V 4 bases and J 11 bases, with 12 bases left between them.

The gene calls are TRBV11-2 and TRBJ1-6; no reliable D call. CDR3 length: 18 amino acids. The V and J ends lost 5 bases and 0 bases respectively, with 17 bases between them. Germline CDR1 and CDR2: SGHAT and FQNNGV. CDR3 in amino acids: CASSKRVGGSSYNSPLHF. The CDR3, as DNA: TGTGCCAGCAGCAAAAGGGTAGGAGGGAGCTCCTATAATTCACCCCTCCACTTT.

This rearrangement joins TRBV15 to TRBJ2-3, with 12 bases fitting TRBD2. CDR1 is LNHNV and CDR2 is YYDKDF in the germline V gene (reference sequence). Trimming at V came to 5 bases and at J to 3 bases, leaving 9 bases not matched to a gene. The length of the CDR3 is 17 residues. CDR3 loop: CATSFRLAGVLTDTQYF. The CDR3 nucleotides are TGTGCCACCAGCTTTAGACTAGCGGGAGTTCTGACAGATACGCAGTATTTT.

The chain recombines TRBV29-1 with TRBJ1-1; TRBD1 might be the D (6 bases). The CDR3 loop spans 13 amino acids. V lost 5 bases and J 6 bases, leaving 16 bases between the germline ends. Germline V gives CDR1 SQVTM, CDR2 ANQGSEA. The CDR3 is CSVNAGEGSEAFF. CDR3 in DNA: TGCAGCGTTAACGCAGGGGAAGGTTCTGAAGCTTTCTTT.

The chain recombines TRBV19 with TRBJ2-7; 7 bases fit TRBD1. The CDR3 contains 14 residues. The ends lost 8 bases at V and 3 bases at J; junction bases unmatched: 10. Germline V gene data show CDR1 as LNHDA and CDR2 as SQIVND (reference sequence). The CDR3 region has the DNA TGTGCCAGTTCCCGACAGGGCCACAACTACGAGCAGTACTTC. This gives the protein CASSRQGHNYEQYF.

V usage is TRBV4-1 and J usage is TRBJ2-2; 10 bases match TRBD2. Germline-derived CDR1 and CDR2 are MGHRA and YSYEKL. V shed 3 bases, J shed 5 bases, and the junction held 6 bases outside the gene matches. There are 16 residues in the CDR3. The CDR3 loop is CASSHVSGRGTGELFF. In DNA form, the CDR3 reads TGCGCCAGCAGCCACGTGAGCGGGAGGGGTACCGGGGAGCTGTTTTTT.

The J gene is TRBJ2-1, the V gene TRBV9; D ambiguous. In germline, CDR1 is SGDLS, CDR2 YYNGEE. The V end was cut by 2 bases, the J end by 4 bases, with 13 bases between. This CDR3 comprises 15 residues. CDR3 residues: CASSVFSGVYNEQFF. CDR3 DNA: TGTGCCAGCAGCGTTTTTTCTGGGGTTTACAATGAGCAGTTCTTC.

This chain uses TRBV6-5 with TRBJ1-2; maybe TRBD1 (5 bases). Germline lookup yields CDR1 MNHEY and CDR2 SVGAGI. The CDR3 has 13 amino acids. Trimming took off 3 bases at V and 6 bases at J, with 11 bases between the two ends. The CDR3 loop is CASSYRQGDGYTF. Here the CDR3 DNA reads TGTGCCAGCAGTTATCGGCAGGGTGATGGCTACACCTTC.

This rearrangement joins TRBV5-5 to TRBJ1-5, with D possibly TRBD1 on 6 matching bases. Trimming cost V 4 bases and J 5 bases, with 16 bases left between them. CDR3 size: 15 residues. CDR1 and CDR2 (germline): SGHKS, YYEKEE (reference sequence). The CDR3 bases are TGTGCCAGCAGCCGGATGACAGGAACGGATCAGCCCCAGCATTTT. Encoded protein: CASSRMTGTDQPQHF.

V is TRBV5-3 and J is TRBJ1-1, with D possibly being TRBD1 (5 bases). TRBV5-3 is designated an ORF whose function remains uncertain. This CDR3 spans 12 amino acids. V was clipped by 5 bases and J by 7 bases, with 12 bases between them. CDR3 amino acids: CARREQVSEAFF. CDR3 DNA sequence: TGTGCCAGAAGGGAACAGGTTAGTGAAGCTTTCTTT.

This chain connects TRBV10-1 to TRBJ1-1; no clear D gene. V lost 3 bases and J lost 2, with 7 bases in between. Germline assignment: CDR1 WNHNN and CDR2 SYGVQD (reference sequence). The length of the CDR3 is 13 residues. CDR3: CASSENLNTEAFF. DNA of the CDR3: TGCGCCAGCAGTGAAAATTTAAACACTGAAGCTTTCTTT.

The gene calls are TRBV2 and TRBJ2-2; D not resolved. The V gene's germline CDR1 is SNHLY and CDR2 FYNNEI. Deletions cut 5 bases from V and 4 bases from J, with 8 bases between. The CDR3 is 13 amino acids. The CDR3 coding sequence is TGTGCCAGCAGTAGGTCGGGCACCGGGGAGCTGTTTTTT. Translating it yields CASSRSGTGELFF.

The chain couples TRBV13 to TRBJ2-2; weak D call: TRBD1 (6 bases). CDR1 is PRHDT and CDR2 is FYEKMQ in the germline V gene (reference sequence). V lost 7 bases to trimming and J lost 1 base, with 16 bases between them. CDR3 length: 16 residues. The CDR3 loop is CASILQGIGNTGELFF. Here the CDR3 DNA reads TGTGCCAGCATCCTACAGGGAATTGGGAACACCGGGGAGCTGTTTTTT.

The chain combines TRBV27 with TRBJ2-5, with a possible D match to TRBD1 (7 bases). CDR1 and CDR2 (germline): MNHEY, SMNVEV (reference sequence). V was pared by 5 bases and J by 2 bases, with 12 bases between. This CDR3 spans 14 amino acids. The CDR3 region has the DNA TGTGCCAGCAGTCCACAGGGGAGGCAAGAGACCCAGTACTTC. Amino acids: CASSPQGRQETQYF.

This clone was seen a few times. V and J are TRBV15 and TRBJ1-4; TRBD1 might be the D (5 bases). Looked up from germline, CDR1 is LNHNV and CDR2 is YYDKDF (reference sequence). The CDR3 spans 17 residues. With 5 bases removed from V and 2 bases from J, the gap between germline ends came to 18 bases. The CDR3 nucleotides read TGTGCCACCAGCCCAGAGATAGGGACGGCGACTAATGAAAAACTGTTTTTT. It encodes CATSPEIGTATNEKLFF.

CDR3 nucleotides: TGTGCCAGCAGGCCTTTGGCGAACACCGGGGAGCTGTTTTTT. Translation: CASRPLANTGELFF. The chain recombines TRBV27 with TRBJ2-2; D not certain. From germline, CDR1 is MNHEY and CDR2 SMNVEV (reference sequence). The V end lost 6 bases, the J end lost 0 bases, and 8 bases lay between the germline ends. The CDR3 consists of 14 residues.

This clone was counted once. CDR3 residues: CASSPQGESQPQHF. Written as DNA, the CDR3 is TGTGCCAGCAGCCCCCAGGGGGAATCTCAGCCCCAGCATTTT. This chain connects TRBV7-2 to TRBJ1-5; 7 bases agree with TRBD1. The CDR3 is made up of 14 amino acids. The V gene end was trimmed by 5 bases and the J gene end by 6 bases; junction bases not matched to a gene: 7. Germline lookup yields CDR1 SGHTA and CDR2 FQGNSA.

V and J are TRBV9 and TRBJ2-2; D is uncertain. The germline V gene encodes CDR1 SGDLS and CDR2 YYNGEE. V gave up 0 bases and J gave up 5 bases, with 2 bases separating them. The CDR3 sequence is 12 residues long. CDR3 sequence (DNA): TGTGCCAGCAGCGTAGTAACCGGGGAGCTGTTTTTT. Translated, it gives CASSVVTGELFF.

This rearrangement joins TRBV28 to TRBJ1-3, with D possibly being TRBD1 (6 bases). This CDR3 contains 15 residues. The germline CDR1 and CDR2 sequences are MDHEN and SYDVKM. The V and J ends lost 8 bases and 7 bases respectively, with 21 bases between them. The CDR3 spells CASGSPGGRRNTIYF. The CDR3 region has the DNA TGTGCCAGCGGATCCCCCGGGGGGCGGCGGAACACCATATATTTT.

The chain employs TRBV2 and TRBJ2-3; TRBD2 matches at 12 bases. The CDR3 sequence is 16 residues long. V gave up 4 bases and J gave up 0 bases; unmatched junction bases: 2. Germline CDR1 SNHLY, CDR2 FYNNEI. CDR3 amino acids: CASSVGLAGSTDTQYF. The CDR3 DNA reads TGTGCCAGCAGTGTTGGACTAGCGGGAAGCACAGATACGCAGTATTTT.

The gene calls are TRBV14 and TRBJ1-2; 12 bases are a match to TRBD1. J lost 5 bases, V lost 8 bases, and 12 bases had no gene match. Germline loops: CDR1 SGHDN, CDR2 FVKESK. The CDR3 runs 16 residues. Here the CDR3 reads CASSTWDRGHYYGYTF. CDR3 nucleotide sequence: TGTGCCAGCTCAACATGGGACAGGGGGCATTATTATGGCTACACCTTC.

V gene TRBV5-1 combines with J gene TRBJ1-6; no reliable D call. CDR3 length: 14 residues. With 6 bases removed from V and 3 bases from J, the gap between germline ends came to 10 bases. Germline V gene sequence: CDR1 SGHRS, CDR2 YFSETQ. The DNA of the CDR3 is TGCGCCAGCAACGAGGGAAGCTATAATTCACCCCTCCACTTT. This codes for CASNEGSYNSPLHF.